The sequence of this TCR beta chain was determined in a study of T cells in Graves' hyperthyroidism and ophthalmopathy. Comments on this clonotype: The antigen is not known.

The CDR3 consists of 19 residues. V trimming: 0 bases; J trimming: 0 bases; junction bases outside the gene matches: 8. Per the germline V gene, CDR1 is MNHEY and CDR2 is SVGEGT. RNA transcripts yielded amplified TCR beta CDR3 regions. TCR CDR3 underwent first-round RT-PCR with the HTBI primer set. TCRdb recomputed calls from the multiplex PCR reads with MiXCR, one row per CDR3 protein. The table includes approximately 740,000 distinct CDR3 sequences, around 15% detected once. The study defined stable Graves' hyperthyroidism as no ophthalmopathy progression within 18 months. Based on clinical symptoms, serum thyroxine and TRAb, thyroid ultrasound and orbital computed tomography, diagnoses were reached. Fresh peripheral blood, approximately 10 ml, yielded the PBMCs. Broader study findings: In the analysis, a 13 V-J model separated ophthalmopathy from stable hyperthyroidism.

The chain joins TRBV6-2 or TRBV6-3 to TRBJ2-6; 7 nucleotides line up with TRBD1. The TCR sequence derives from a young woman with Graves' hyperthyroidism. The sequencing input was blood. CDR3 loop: CASSYSGQVPLSGANVLTF. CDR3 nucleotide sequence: TGTGCCAGCAGTTACTCCGGACAGGTCCCTCTCTCTGGGGCCAACGTCCTGACTTTC.